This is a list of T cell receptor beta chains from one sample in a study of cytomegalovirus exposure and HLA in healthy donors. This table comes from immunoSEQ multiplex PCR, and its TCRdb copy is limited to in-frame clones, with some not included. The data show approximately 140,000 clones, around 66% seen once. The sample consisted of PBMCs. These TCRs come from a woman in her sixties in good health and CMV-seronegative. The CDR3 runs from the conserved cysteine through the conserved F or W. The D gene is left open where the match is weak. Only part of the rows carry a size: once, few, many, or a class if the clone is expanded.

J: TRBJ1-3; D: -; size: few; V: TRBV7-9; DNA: TGTGCCAGCAGCTTAGCGTCAGGAGGAAACACCATATATTTT; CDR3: CASSLASGGNTIYF
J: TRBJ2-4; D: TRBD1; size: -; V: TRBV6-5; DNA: TGTGCCAGCGGTACAGACAGGGGGATCAAAAACATTCAGTACTTC; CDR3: CASGTDRGIKNIQYF
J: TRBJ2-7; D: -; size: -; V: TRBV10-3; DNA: TGTGCCATCAGGGGGGACTTCTCCTACGAGCAGTACTTC; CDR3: CAIRGDFSYEQYF
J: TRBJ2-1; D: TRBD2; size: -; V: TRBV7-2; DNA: TGTGCCAGCAGCTTAGCGCGGGGGAGATACAATGAGCAGTTCTTC; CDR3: CASSLARGRYNEQFF
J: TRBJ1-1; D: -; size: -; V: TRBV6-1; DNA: TGTGCCAGCGGGGGGAGACCATCTACTGAAGCTTTCTTT; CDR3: CASGGRPSTEAFF
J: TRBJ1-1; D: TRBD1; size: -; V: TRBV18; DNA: TGTGCCAGCTCACCACCCCGGGACAGGGGTGAAGCTTTCTTT; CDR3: CASSPPRDRGEAFF
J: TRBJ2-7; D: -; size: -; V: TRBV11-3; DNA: TGTGCCAGCAGCCAGGGGACCAAGTACGAGCAGTACTTC; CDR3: CASSQGTKYEQYF
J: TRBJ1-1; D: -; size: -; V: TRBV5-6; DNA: TGTGCCAGCAGCTCGGGGGTGGCGAAAGCTTTCTTT; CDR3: CASSSGVAKAFF
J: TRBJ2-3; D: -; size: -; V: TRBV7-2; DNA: TGTGCCAGCAGCCGTATTCCCACAGATACGCAGTATTTT; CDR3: CASSRIPTDTQYF
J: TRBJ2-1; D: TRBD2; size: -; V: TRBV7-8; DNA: TGTGCCAGCAGCTTAGAGGCGTCTAGCGGGTACAATGAGCAGTTCTTC; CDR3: CASSLEASSGYNEQFF
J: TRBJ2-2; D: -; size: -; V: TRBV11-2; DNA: TGTGCCAGCAGCCCCCGGGCCTCCGGTCGGGGTGGGGAGCTGTTTTTT; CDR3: CASSPRASGRGGELFF
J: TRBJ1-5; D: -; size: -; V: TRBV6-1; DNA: TGTGCCAGCAGTGAAGCGACGGGTGGGGGGAATCAGCCCCAGCATTTT; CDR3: CASSEATGGGNQPQHF
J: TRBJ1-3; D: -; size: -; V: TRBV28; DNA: TGTGCCAGCAGTCCGCCCGGGGGGCGACAACCCATATATTTT; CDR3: CASSPPGGRQPIYF
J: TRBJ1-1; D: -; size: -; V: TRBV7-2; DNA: TGTGCCAGCAGCATTAACAGGATTAACACTGAAGCTTTCTTT; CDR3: CASSINRINTEAFF
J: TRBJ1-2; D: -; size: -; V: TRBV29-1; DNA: TGCAGCGTTGAACGTGGGTTTCGGGGAGGAGGCTACACCTTC; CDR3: CSVERGFRGGGYTF
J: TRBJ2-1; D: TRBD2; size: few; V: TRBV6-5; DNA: TGTGCCAGCAGTTACTCGAGTCTAGCGGGGAATGAGCAGTTCTTC; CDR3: CASSYSSLAGNEQFF
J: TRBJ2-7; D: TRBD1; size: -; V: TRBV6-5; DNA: TGTGCCAGCAGTTACTCCGGCAGGGGGTGGGACGAGCAGTACTTC; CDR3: CASSYSGRGWDEQYF
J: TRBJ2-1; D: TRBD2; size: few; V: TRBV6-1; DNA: TGTGCCAGCAGTCCTAGCGGGAGGACCTACAATGAGCAGTTCTTC; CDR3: CASSPSGRTYNEQFF
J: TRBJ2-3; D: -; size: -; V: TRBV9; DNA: TGTGCCAGCAGCGTAGTAGGGACACCCAGCACAGATACGCAGTATTTT; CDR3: CASSVVGTPSTDTQYF
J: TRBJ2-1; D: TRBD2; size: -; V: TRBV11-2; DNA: TGTGCCAGCAGCTCTCCGAGTAGCGGGATAACGCCCTACAATGAGCAGTTCTTC; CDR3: CASSSPSSGITPYNEQFF
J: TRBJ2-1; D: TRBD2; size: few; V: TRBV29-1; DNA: TGCAGCGTCGCGGGAGGGCGAAATGAGCAGTTCTTC; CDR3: CSVAGGRNEQFF
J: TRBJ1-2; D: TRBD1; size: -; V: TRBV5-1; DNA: TGCGCCAGCAGCCTAGGGGACAGGGCGGCGAATGGCTACACCTTC; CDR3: CASSLGDRAANGYTF
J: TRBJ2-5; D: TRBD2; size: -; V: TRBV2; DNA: TGTGCCAAGGGACTAGCGGGAGGGGAGACCCAGTACTTC; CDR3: CAKGLAGGETQYF
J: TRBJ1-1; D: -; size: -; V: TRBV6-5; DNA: TGTGCCAGCAGTTACTCCCAGCGGAACACTGAAGCTTTCTTT; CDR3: CASSYSQRNTEAFF
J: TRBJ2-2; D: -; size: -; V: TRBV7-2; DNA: TGTGCCAGCAGCCGACAGAACACCGGGGAGCTGTTTTTT; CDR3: CASSRQNTGELFF
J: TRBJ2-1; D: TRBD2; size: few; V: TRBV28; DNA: TGTGCCAGCAGTCGAGGACTAGCGGGGGGAGGAGGGTACAATGAGCAGTTCTTC; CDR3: CASSRGLAGGGGYNEQFF
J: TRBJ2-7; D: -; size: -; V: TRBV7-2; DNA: TGTGCCAGCAGCAACCCTTACAGGGAGCAGTACTTC; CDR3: CASSNPYREQYF
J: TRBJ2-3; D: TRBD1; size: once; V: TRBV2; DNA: TGTGCCAGCAGCAGACAGGGAAACCCCACAGATACGCAGTATTTT; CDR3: CASSRQGNPTDTQYF
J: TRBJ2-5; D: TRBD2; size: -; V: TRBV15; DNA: TGTGCCACCAGCAGAGACGGGGGGTTCCAAGAGACCCAGTACTTC; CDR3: CATSRDGGFQETQYF
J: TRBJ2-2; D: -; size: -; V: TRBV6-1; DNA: TGTGCCAGCAGCCATAGATTACCTACCGGGGAGCTGTTTTTT; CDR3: CASSHRLPTGELFF
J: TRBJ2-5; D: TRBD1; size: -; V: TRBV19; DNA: TGTGCCAGTAGTACCGGGACAGGGCAAGAGACCCAGTACTTC; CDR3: CASSTGTGQETQYF
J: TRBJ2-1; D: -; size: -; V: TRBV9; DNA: TGTGCCAGCAGCGCCCGGGTGTACGGCTCCTACAATGAGCAGTTCTTC; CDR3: CASSARVYGSYNEQFF
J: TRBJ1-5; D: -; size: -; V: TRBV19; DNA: TGTGCCAGTAGCGGGATGTTGAGACAGCCCCAGCATTTT; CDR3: CASSGMLRQPQHF
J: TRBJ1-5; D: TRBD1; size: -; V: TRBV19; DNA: TGTGCCAGTAGTATAGGCGGCGGACAGGGTCACTGGCCCCAGCATTTT; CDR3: CASSIGGGQGHWPQHF
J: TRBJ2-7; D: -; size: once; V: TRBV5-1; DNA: TGCGCCAGCAGTCGGTCCACCTACGAGCAGTACTTC; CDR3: CASSRSTYEQYF
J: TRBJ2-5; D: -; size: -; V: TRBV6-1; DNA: TGTGCCAGCAGTGTCGGACTTCAAGAGACCCAGTACTTC; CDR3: CASSVGLQETQYF
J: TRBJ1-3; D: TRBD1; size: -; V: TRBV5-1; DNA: TGCGCCAGCAGCTACGACGAGGGGGCGCGTCTAGGCGACACCATATATTTT; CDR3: CASSYDEGARLGDTIYF
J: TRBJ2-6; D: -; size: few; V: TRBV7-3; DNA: TGTGCCAGCAGCCCCCGACTCCTCTCTGGGGCCAACGTCCTGACTTTC; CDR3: CASSPRLLSGANVLTF
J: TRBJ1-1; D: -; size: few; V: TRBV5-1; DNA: TGCGCCACCCGCTTGGCAGTCAGGGGCACTGAAGCTTTCTTT; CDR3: CATRLAVRGTEAFF
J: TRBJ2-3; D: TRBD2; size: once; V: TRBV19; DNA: TGTGCCAGTGGGACTAGCGGGGTGAGCACAGATACGCAGTATTTT; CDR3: CASGTSGVSTDTQYF
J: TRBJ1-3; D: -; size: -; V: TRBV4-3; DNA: TGCGCCAGCAGCCAAGAGGAAGGACAAGGAAACACCATATATTTT; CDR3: CASSQEEGQGNTIYF
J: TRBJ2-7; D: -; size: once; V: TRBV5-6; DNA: TGTGCCAGCAGCTTGCAGGATCCCTACGAGCAGTACTTC; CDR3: CASSLQDPYEQYF
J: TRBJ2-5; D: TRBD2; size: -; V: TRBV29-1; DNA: TGCAGCGTTGCTAGCGGAGTACAAGAGACCCAGTACTTC; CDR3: CSVASGVQETQYF
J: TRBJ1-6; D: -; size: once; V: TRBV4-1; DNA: TGCGCCAGCAGCCAAGAAATAGCTATAGCAAATTCACCCCTCCACTTT; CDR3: CASSQEIAIANSPLHF